The 32 T cell receptor beta chains below all came from one sample that was sequenced in a study of shared clonotypes between healthy human individuals. Sequencing was performed with immunoSEQ multiplex PCR; in TCRdb, only in-frame clones are kept and a portion is missing. This table holds 1.4 million or so clones, approximately 98.5% found once. Sequencing was performed on naive CD4+ T cells sorted from blood. Subset: CD45RA+ positively selected. These receptors all come from a man in his thirties or forties in good health.

The DNA of the CDR3 is TGCGCCAGCAGCCAAGAGTCCGCCGTACTCTACGAGCAGTACTTC. Translation: CASSQESAVLYEQYF. This chain uses TRBV4-3 with TRBJ2-7; no firm D call. The germline V gene has CDR1 LGHNA and CDR2 YSLEER. The length of the CDR3 is 15 residues. V lost 0 bases, J lost 3 bases, and 12 bases lay in between.

The chain recombines TRBV7-9 with TRBJ2-1; perhaps TRBD1 as D (5 bases). V lost 6 bases and J 0 bases, leaving 18 bases between the germline ends. Germline lookup yields CDR1 SEHNR and CDR2 FQNEAQ (reference sequence). This CDR3 spans 17 amino acids. The CDR3 nucleotides read TGTGCCAGCAGTTTCCCTCCTCGCAGGGCCTCCTACAATGAGCAGTTCTTC. Translated, it gives CASSFPPRRASYNEQFF.

The V and J genes are TRBV9 and TRBJ2-1; weak D call: TRBD2 (6 bases). The CDR3 loop spans 14 amino acids. Germline lookup yields CDR1 SGDLS and CDR2 YYNGEE. Trimming removed 2 bases from V and 4 bases from J, with 10 bases in between. The CDR3 loop reads CASSVAGPYNEQFF. The CDR3 DNA reads TGTGCCAGCAGCGTGGCGGGACCATACAATGAGCAGTTCTTC.

The chain employs TRBV7-6 and TRBJ2-7; 10 bases align to TRBD1. Germline CDR1 reads SGHVS; CDR2 reads FNYEAQ. CDR3 length: 15 residues. The V segment lost 2 bases and the J segment 5 bases; nucleotides outside the gene matches: 6. The chain's CDR3 is CASSLSRDRGHEQYF. The DNA for the CDR3 is TGTGCCAGCAGCTTAAGTCGGGACAGGGGCCACGAGCAGTACTTC.

The rearrangement joins TRBV2 to TRBJ1-1; D may be TRBD1 (6 bases). The V end lost 9 bases, the J end lost 1 base, and 9 bases lay between the germline ends. The CDR3 is made up of 12 amino acids. Germline V gene data show CDR1 as SNHLY and CDR2 as FYNNEI. CDR3 residues: CASNRENTEAFF. CDR3 coding DNA: TGTGCCAGTAACAGGGAGAACACTGAAGCTTTCTTT.

This chain uses TRBV5-1 with TRBJ2-1; D is uncertain. Germline V gene data show CDR1 as SGHRS and CDR2 as YFSETQ. The CDR3 extends over 11 amino acids. Trimming pared 4 bases from V and 10 bases from J, leaving 9 bases between. CDR3 sequence reads: CASSPLKEQFF. The CDR3 bases are TGCGCCAGCAGCCCACTCAAGGAGCAGTTCTTC.

The chain combines TRBV28 with TRBJ2-7; TRBD1 might be the D (5 bases). The germline CDR1 and CDR2 sequences are MDHEN and SYDVKM. The CDR3 has 15 residues. V was clipped by 3 bases and J by 2 bases, with 14 bases between them. The CDR3 DNA reads as TGTGCCAGCAGTTTGTACTCAGGGATCCCCTACGAGCAGTACTTC. It encodes CASSLYSGIPYEQYF.

The chain couples TRBV29-1 to TRBJ1-2; D is unresolved. V lost 4 bases to trimming and J lost 8 bases, with 20 bases between them. The CDR3 spans 14 residues. Germline V gives CDR1 SQVTM, CDR2 ANQGSEA. The CDR3 nucleotides read TGCAGCGTTGGGGGAATTGGGCTACCCGGAGGCTACACCTTC. Translation gives CSVGGIGLPGGYTF. Looking up the rest from reference TRBV29-1 and TRBJ1-2 gives the full variable domain: SAVISQKPSRDICQRGTSLTIQCQVDSQVTMMFWYRQQPGQSLTLIATANQGSEATYESGFVIDKFPISRPNLTFSTLTVSNMSPEDSSIYLCSVGGIGLPGGYTFGSGTRLTVV.

The V and J genes are TRBV29-1 and TRBJ1-1; no firm D call. The CDR3 loop spans 13 amino acids. Looked up from germline, CDR1 is SQVTM and CDR2 is ANQGSEA. V was cut by 4 bases and J by 4 bases, with 13 bases left in between. CDR3 protein: CSVAGELFTEAFF. As DNA, the CDR3 is TGCAGCGTTGCGGGAGAGCTCTTCACTGAAGCTTTCTTT. The variable domain in full, completed from reference TRBV29-1 and TRBJ1-1, reads SAVISQKPSRDICQRGTSLTIQCQVDSQVTMMFWYRQQPGQSLTLIATANQGSEATYESGFVIDKFPISRPNLTFSTLTVSNMSPEDSSIYLCSVAGELFTEAFFGQGTRLTVV.

As DNA, the CDR3 is TGCAGCGTTGTGGGAAGGAATCAGCCCCAGCATTTT. As protein: CSVVGRNQPQHF. This chain connects TRBV29-1 to TRBJ1-5; D ambiguous. Germline V gives CDR1 SQVTM, CDR2 ANQGSEA. V lost 4 bases and J lost 4, with 8 bases in between. This CDR3 comprises 12 residues.

V usage is TRBV15 and J usage is TRBJ2-2; 8 bases agree with TRBD1. The CDR3 contains 15 residues. V lost 3 bases, J lost 5 bases, and 5 bases stayed unmatched. CDR1 LNHNV and CDR2 YYDKDF come from the germline V gene (reference sequence). The CDR3 region has the DNA TGTGCCACCAGCAGGGACAGGGTGGGGACCGGGGAGCTGTTTTTT. The encoded protein is CATSRDRVGTGELFF.

CDR3 sequence reads: CASSLDRESTDTQYF. The DNA for the CDR3 is TGTGCCAGCAGCTTAGATCGGGAGTCCACAGATACGCAGTATTTT. This rearrangement joins TRBV7-9 to TRBJ2-3; tentative D call: TRBD2 (6 bases). Germline V gene lookup returns CDR1 SEHNR and CDR2 FQNEAQ (reference sequence). This CDR3 contains 15 residues. V was clipped by 1 base and J by 2 bases, with 10 bases between them. Based on the CDR3 plus reference TRBV7-9 and TRBJ2-3, the full variable domain is DTGVSQNPRHKITKRGQNVTFRCDPISEHNRLYWYRQTLGQGPEFLTYFQNEAQLEKSRLLSDRFSAERPKGSFSTLEIQRTEQGDSAMYLCASSLDRESTDTQYFGPGTRLTVL.

The chain is built from TRBV7-2 and TRBJ2-7; D unresolved. The germline gives CDR1 SGHTA, CDR2 FQGNSA. The CDR3 totals 12 residues. Trimming took 4 bases from V and 6 from J, leaving 10 bases between them. CDR3 loop: CASSSPGREQYF. The CDR3 DNA reads as TGTGCCAGCAGCTCGCCGGGTCGCGAGCAGTACTTC.

This clone was picked up one time. The rearrangement joins TRBV14 to TRBJ2-7, with a possible D match to TRBD1 (6 bases). With 4 bases removed from V and 6 bases from J, the gap between germline ends came to 19 bases. The germline gives CDR1 SGHDN, CDR2 FVKESK. There are 15 residues in the CDR3. CDR3 sequence reads: CASSPTGKGRTEQYF. CDR3 bases: TGTGCCAGCAGCCCCACAGGGAAGGGAAGGACCGAGCAGTACTTC.

The chain has TRBV27 and TRBJ2-3, with 7 bases identical to TRBD2. CDR3 length: 16 residues. The V segment lost 2 bases and the J segment 4 bases; nucleotides outside the gene matches: 9. Per germline, CDR1 MNHEY and CDR2 SMNVEV (reference sequence). The chain's CDR3 is CASSLRGSGRADTQYF. The CDR3 bases are TGTGCCAGCAGTTTACGGGGGAGTGGGAGGGCAGATACGCAGTATTTT.

This clone was observed a handful of times. At one of its ends the junction is not consistent with the germline gene, which may arise from a read error. This sequence joins TRBV19 and TRBJ1-2; 7 bases fit TRBD1. Germline V CDR1 and CDR2: LNHDA, SQIVND (reference sequence). CDR3 size: 17 residues. The CDR3 loop is CASTGWRQGGANYGYTF. In DNA form, the CDR3 reads TGTGCGAGTACCGGGTGGCGACAGGGAGGAGCTAACTATGGCTACACCTTC. The full variable domain, completed using reference TRBV19 and TRBJ1-2, is DGGITQSPKYLFRKEGQNVTLSCEQNLNHDAMYWYRQDPGQGLRLIYYSQIVNDFQKGDIAEGYSVSREKKESFPLTVTSAQKNPTAFYLCASTGWRQGGANYGYTFGSGTRLTVV.

This chain connects TRBV10-3 to TRBJ1-1; TRBD1 is a possible D gene (6 bases). Trimming pared 4 bases from V and 0 bases from J, leaving 9 bases between. CDR1 is ENHRY, CDR2 SYGVKD, per germline. This CDR3 has 14 residues. Here the CDR3 reads CAISVAGVNTEAFF. The CDR3 coding sequence is TGTGCCATCAGTGTAGCAGGGGTGAACACTGAAGCTTTCTTT.

On this clone itself: In the same sample, other DNA sequences code for this CDR3. The chain has TRBV18 and TRBJ2-2; the D is unclear. The V and J ends lost 1 base and 5 bases respectively, with 5 bases between them. The CDR3 is made up of 13 amino acids. Looked up from germline, CDR1 is KGHSH and CDR2 is LQKENI. Here the CDR3 DNA reads TGTGCCAGCTCACCACGGGGAACCGGGGAGCTGTTTTTT. This encodes CASSPRGTGELFF.

The sample holds one count of this clone. The chain has TRBV2 and TRBJ1-3; 7 bases agree with TRBD1. The CDR3 is 13 amino acids. J was trimmed by 7 bases and V by 6 bases; bases with no gene match: 6. CDR1 SNHLY and CDR2 FYNNEI come from the germline V gene. CDR3 DNA sequence: TGTGCCAGCAGAGAGGGGGCCTTTAACACCATATATTTT. This codes for CASREGAFNTIYF.

V is TRBV18 and J is TRBJ2-1, with 7 bases aligning to TRBD2. The CDR3 is 15 residues long. V lost 2 bases to trimming and J lost 2 bases; unmatched junction nucleotides: 3. Germline V CDR1 and CDR2: KGHSH, LQKENI. CDR3 residues: CASSPSGLAYNEQFF. The CDR3 region has the DNA TGTGCCAGCTCACCATCCGGACTAGCCTACAATGAGCAGTTCTTC.

The genes are TRBV11-3 and TRBJ2-7, with TRBD2 matching 7 bases. The length of the CDR3 is 14 residues. The germline V gene has CDR1 SGHNT and CDR2 YENEEA. The junction had 7 bases not matched to a gene; V was cut back by 2 bases and J by 6 bases. CDR3 nucleotides: TGTGCCAGCAGCTTAACGGCGGGAGAGGTCGAGCAGTACTTC. It translates to CASSLTAGEVEQYF. Based on the CDR3 plus reference TRBV11-3 and TRBJ2-7, the full variable domain is EAGVVQSPRYKIIEKKQPVAFWCNPISGHNTLYWYLQNLGQGPELLIRYENEEAVDDSQLPKDRFSAERLKGVDSTLKIQPAELGDSAVYLCASSLTAGEVEQYFGPGTRLTVT.

The chain joins TRBV5-1 to TRBJ1-1; the D gene is possibly TRBD1 (6 bases). There are 16 residues in the CDR3. V lost 3 bases and J 3 bases, leaving 18 bases between the germline ends. From germline, CDR1 is SGHRS and CDR2 YFSETQ. The CDR3 loop reads CASSSMPRGGDTEAFF. DNA of the CDR3: TGCGCCAGCAGCTCAATGCCCAGGGGCGGGGACACTGAAGCTTTCTTT.

CDR3 amino acids: CASSLTSVSGRDTGELFF. The CDR3 coding sequence is TGTGCCAGCAGCTTAACGTCCGTAAGCGGGAGGGACACCGGGGAGCTGTTTTTT. V is TRBV7-3 and J is TRBJ2-2; the match to TRBD2 covers 10 bases. The CDR3 is 18 residues long. Germline V gene lookup returns CDR1 SGHTA and CDR2 FQGTGA. V lost 0 bases, J lost 3 bases, and 7 bases stayed unmatched. The variable domain in full, completed from reference TRBV7-3 and TRBJ2-2, reads GAGVSQTPSNKVTEKGKYVELRCDPISGHTALYWYRQSLGQGPEFLIYFQGTGAADDSGLPNDRFFAVRPEGSVSTLKIQRTERGDSAVYLCASSLTSVSGRDTGELFFGEGSRLTVL.

The chain has TRBV27 and TRBJ2-6, with D possibly matching TRBD1 (7 bases). Germline CDR1 is MNHEY and CDR2 is SMNVEV (reference sequence). This CDR3 has 15 amino acids. The germline V and J ends were trimmed by 9 bases and 1 base, with 13 bases remaining between them. In nucleotides, the CDR3 is TGTGCCAGTAAGACAGGGACTTCTGGGGCCAACGTCCTGACTTTC. It yields the protein CASKTGTSGANVLTF.

The chain links TRBV5-1 to TRBJ1-4; TRBD1 might be the D (6 bases). Germline V CDR1 and CDR2: SGHRS, YFSETQ. Trimming removed 4 bases from V and 7 bases from J, with 14 bases in between. The CDR3 covers 14 residues. CDR3 loop: CASSGGGLIEKLFF. CDR3 nucleotides: TGCGCCAGCAGCGGAGGGGGTTTAATTGAAAAACTGTTTTTT.

The chain uses TRBV19 and TRBJ1-2; 11 nucleotides align to TRBD1. The CDR3 is made up of 12 amino acids. The V and J ends lost 7 bases and 8 bases, in that order; junction bases with no gene match: 3. Germline values: CDR1 LNHDA, CDR2 SQIVND (reference sequence). This CDR3 reads CASTRTGGGYTF. CDR3 nucleotide sequence: TGTGCCAGTACCCGGACAGGGGGCGGCTACACCTTC.

The chain has TRBV5-1 and TRBJ2-7; D ambiguous. Trimming took 4 bases from V and 3 from J, leaving 11 bases between them. Germline assignment: CDR1 SGHRS and CDR2 YFSETQ. This CDR3 spans 13 amino acids. CDR3 DNA sequence: TGCGCCAGCAGCCGGAACAGTTACTACGAGCAGTACTTC. Its protein is CASSRNSYYEQYF.

DNA of the CDR3: TGCAGCGTTGCCCGGGAGCCTATCTACGAGCAGTACTTC. As protein: CSVAREPIYEQYF. The chain has TRBV29-1 and TRBJ2-7, with D perhaps TRBD2 (6 bases). CDR1 is SQVTM, CDR2 ANQGSEA, per germline. Trimming shortened V by 4 bases and J by 3 bases, and 13 bases separated the two germline ends. This CDR3 has 13 amino acids.

The chain has TRBV5-4 and TRBJ2-1, with a weak D call TRBD1 (6 bases). CDR1 and CDR2 (germline): SGHNT, YYREEE (reference sequence). Trimming removed 3 bases at V and 7 bases at J, with 14 bases between. The CDR3 loop spans 14 amino acids. The CDR3: CASSSNRVGNEQFF. In DNA form, the CDR3 reads TGTGCCAGCAGCTCAAACAGGGTTGGGAATGAGCAGTTCTTC.

V and J are TRBV10-1 and TRBJ2-3; the match to TRBD2 covers 8 bases. The junction had 3 bases not matched to a gene; V was cut back by 5 bases and J by 5 bases. The CDR3 runs 13 residues. The germline V gene has CDR1 WNHNN and CDR2 SYGVQD (reference sequence). CDR3 protein: CASSPLAGDTQYF. The CDR3 nucleotides read TGCGCCAGCAGTCCCCTAGCGGGAGATACGCAGTATTTT.

This chain links TRBV7-9 with TRBJ2-3, with D possibly being TRBD1 (5 bases). The CDR3 runs 17 residues. Per germline, CDR1 SEHNR and CDR2 FQNEAQ (reference sequence). The V and J ends lost 1 base and 4 bases respectively, with 18 bases between them. For the CDR3, the DNA is TGTGCCAGCAGCTTAGGGGGCAGTCAGTCCACGGCAGATACGCAGTATTTT. Its translation: CASSLGGSQSTADTQYF.

This sequence joins TRBV4-3 and TRBJ2-7, with D tentatively TRBD1 or TRBD2 (5 bases each). V shed 1 base and J shed 4 bases, with 11 bases lying between them. Germline assignment: CDR1 LGHNA and CDR2 YSLEER. CDR3 size: 14 residues. The DNA for the CDR3 is TGCGCCAGCAGCCAAGTGTGGGGACCTTACGAGCAGTACTTC. Protein sequence: CASSQVWGPYEQYF.